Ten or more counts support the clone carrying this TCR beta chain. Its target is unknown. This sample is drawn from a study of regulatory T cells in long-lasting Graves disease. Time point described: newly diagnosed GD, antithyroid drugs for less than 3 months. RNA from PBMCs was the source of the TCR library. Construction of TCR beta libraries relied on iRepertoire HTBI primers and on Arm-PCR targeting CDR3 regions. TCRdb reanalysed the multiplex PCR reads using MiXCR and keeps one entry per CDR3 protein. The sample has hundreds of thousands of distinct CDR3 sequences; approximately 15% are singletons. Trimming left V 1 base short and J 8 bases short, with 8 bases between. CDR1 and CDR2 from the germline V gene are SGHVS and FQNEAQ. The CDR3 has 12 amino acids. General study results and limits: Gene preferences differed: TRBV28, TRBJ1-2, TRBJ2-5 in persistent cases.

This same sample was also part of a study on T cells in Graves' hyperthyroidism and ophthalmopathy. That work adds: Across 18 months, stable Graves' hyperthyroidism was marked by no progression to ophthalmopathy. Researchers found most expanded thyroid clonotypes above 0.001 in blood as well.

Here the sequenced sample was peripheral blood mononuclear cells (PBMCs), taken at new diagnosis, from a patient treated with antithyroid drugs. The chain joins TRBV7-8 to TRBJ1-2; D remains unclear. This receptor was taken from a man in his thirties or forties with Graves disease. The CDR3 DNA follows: TGTGCCAGCAGCTTAGAGAGGGTGGGCTACACCTTC. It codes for CASSLERVGYTF.